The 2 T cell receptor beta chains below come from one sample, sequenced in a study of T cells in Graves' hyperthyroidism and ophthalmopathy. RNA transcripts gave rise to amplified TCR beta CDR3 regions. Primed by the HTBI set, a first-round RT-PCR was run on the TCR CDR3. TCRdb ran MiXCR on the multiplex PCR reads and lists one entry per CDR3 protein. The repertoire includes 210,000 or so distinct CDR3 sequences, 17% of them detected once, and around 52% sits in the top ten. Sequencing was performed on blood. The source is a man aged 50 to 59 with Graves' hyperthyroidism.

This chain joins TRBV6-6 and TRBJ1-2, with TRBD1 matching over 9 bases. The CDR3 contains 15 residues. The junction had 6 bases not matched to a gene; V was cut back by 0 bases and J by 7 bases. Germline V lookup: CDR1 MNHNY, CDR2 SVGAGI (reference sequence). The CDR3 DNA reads TGTGCCAGCAGTTACTCGACAGGGGGGGTGGGTGGCTACACCTTC. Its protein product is CASSYSTGGVGGYTF.

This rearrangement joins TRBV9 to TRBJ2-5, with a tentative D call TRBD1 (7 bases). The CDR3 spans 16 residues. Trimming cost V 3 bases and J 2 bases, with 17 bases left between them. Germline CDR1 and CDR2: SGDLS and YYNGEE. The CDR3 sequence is CASSGGGTAAQETQYF. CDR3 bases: TGTGCCAGCAGCGGCGGAGGGACAGCAGCTCAAGAGACCCAGTACTTC.